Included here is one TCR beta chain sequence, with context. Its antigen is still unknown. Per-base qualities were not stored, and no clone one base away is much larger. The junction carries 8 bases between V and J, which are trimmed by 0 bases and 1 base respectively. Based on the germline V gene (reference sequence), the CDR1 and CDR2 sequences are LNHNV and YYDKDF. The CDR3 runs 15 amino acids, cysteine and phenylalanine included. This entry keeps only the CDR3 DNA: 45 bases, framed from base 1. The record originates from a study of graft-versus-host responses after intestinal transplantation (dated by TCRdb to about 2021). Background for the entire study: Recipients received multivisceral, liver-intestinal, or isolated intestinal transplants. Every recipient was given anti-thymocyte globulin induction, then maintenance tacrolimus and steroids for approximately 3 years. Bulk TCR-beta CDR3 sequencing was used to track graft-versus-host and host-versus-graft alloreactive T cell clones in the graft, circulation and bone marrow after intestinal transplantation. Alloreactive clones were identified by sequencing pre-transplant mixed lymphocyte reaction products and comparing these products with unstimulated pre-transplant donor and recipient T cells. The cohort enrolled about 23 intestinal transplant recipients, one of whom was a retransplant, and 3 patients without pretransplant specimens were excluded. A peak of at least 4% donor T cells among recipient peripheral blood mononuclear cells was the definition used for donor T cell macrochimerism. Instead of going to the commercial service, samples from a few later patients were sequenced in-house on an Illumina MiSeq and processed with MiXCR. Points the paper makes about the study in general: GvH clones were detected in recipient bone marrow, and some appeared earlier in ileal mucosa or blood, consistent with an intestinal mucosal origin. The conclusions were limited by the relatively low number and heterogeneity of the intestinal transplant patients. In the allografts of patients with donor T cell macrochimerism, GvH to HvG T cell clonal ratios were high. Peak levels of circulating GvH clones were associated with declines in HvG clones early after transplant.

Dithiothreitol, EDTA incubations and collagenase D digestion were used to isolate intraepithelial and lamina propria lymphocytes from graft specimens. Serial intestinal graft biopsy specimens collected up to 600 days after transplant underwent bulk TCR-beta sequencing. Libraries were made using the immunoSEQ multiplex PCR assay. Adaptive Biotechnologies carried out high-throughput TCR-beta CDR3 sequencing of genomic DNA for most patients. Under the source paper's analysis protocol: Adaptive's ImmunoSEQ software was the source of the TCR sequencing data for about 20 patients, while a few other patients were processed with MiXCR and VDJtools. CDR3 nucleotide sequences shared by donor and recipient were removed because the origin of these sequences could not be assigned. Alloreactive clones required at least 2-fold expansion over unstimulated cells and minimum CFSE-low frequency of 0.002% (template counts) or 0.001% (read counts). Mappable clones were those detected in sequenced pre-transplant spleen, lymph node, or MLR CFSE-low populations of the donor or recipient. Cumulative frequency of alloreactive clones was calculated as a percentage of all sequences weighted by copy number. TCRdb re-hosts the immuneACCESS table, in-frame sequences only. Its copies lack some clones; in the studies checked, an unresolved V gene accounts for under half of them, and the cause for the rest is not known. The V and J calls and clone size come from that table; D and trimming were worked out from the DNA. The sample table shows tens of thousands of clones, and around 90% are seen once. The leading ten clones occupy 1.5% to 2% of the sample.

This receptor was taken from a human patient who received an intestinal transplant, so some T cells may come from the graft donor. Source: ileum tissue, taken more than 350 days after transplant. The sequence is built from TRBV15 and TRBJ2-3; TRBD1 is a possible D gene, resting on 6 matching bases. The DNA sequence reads TGTGCCACCAGCAGAGAATACAGGGGCACAGATACGCAGTATTTT. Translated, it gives CATSREYRGTDTQYF.